The clone carrying this T cell receptor (beta chain) was observed once. Method: immunoSEQ multiplex PCR; TCRdb's copy keeps in-frame clones and lacks some. Here the sample spans just over 200,000 clones, about nine tenths being singletons. V was cut by 4 bases and J by 11 bases, with 18 bases left in between. The CDR3 consists of 14 residues. Germline V gene sequence: CDR1 MNHNY, CDR2 SVGAGI (reference sequence). This sample is drawn from a study of blood T cell repertoires in COVID-19. Study information: The United States, Italy and Spain were the sources of the acute and convalescent COVID-19 samples.

Source material: peripheral blood. The TCR originated in a man aged 80 or over with acute or convalescent COVID-19. The V call is TRBV6-6, the J call TRBJ2-1; TRBD1 is a possible D gene (6 bases). The CDR3 loop reads CASSLGGQQAKQFF. Here the CDR3 DNA reads TGTGCCAGCAGTTTAGGCGGACAGCAGGCCAAGCAGTTCTTC.